One sample yielded the 20 T cell receptor beta chains listed below, sequenced in a study of Ad26.COV2.S vaccination and SARS-CoV-2 variants. Sequencing used immunoSEQ multiplex PCR; TCRdb keeps in-frame clones, though not all of them. The table lists around 400,000 clones, roughly four fifths of them singletons, with 7.4% in the top ten. This sample's treatment: roughly 19 received Ad26.COV2.S at low or high dose, single or two shots; about 5 received placebo; per-sample allocation not given. Vaccine and placebo recipients were sampled on day 63 after the first injection. The sequencing here drew on peripheral blood, taken in a trial of Ad26.COV2.S vaccine versus placebo. All receptors derive from a person between 18 and 60 years old who received the Ad26.COV2.S COVID-19 vaccine or a placebo.

The V gene is TRBV9, the J gene TRBJ2-5; no clear D gene. Germline loops: CDR1 SGDLS, CDR2 YYNGEE. V gave up 4 bases and J gave up 1 base, with 14 bases separating them. The CDR3 is 15 residues long. The CDR3 region is CASSPRAIFQETQYF. The CDR3 DNA sequence: TGTGCCAGCAGCCCCCGGGCGATATTCCAAGAGACCCAGTACTTC.

This clone was seen just once. The chain employs TRBV25-1 and TRBJ1-2; D perhaps matches TRBD1 (5 bases). Per germline, CDR1 MGHDK and CDR2 SYGVNS. This CDR3 is 17 amino acids long. V was pared by 0 bases and J by 4 bases, with 18 bases between. The CDR3 region is CASSEYFVGQGGYGYTF. DNA of the CDR3: TGTGCCAGCAGTGAATATTTCGTTGGGCAGGGAGGCTATGGCTACACCTTC.

The genes are TRBV9 and TRBJ2-2, with a weak D call TRBD1 (6 bases). CDR1 SGDLS and CDR2 YYNGEE come from the germline V gene. The CDR3 loop spans 15 amino acids. Trimming took 5 bases from V and 1 from J, leaving 12 bases between them. DNA of the CDR3: TGTGCCAGCAGTCCCGGGACACTGAACACCGGGGAGCTGTTTTTT. This codes for CASSPGTLNTGELFF.

V is TRBV6-5 and J is TRBJ2-1; a possible D gene is TRBD2 (6 bases). The CDR3 has 14 amino acids. The V gene's germline CDR1 is MNHEY and CDR2 SVGAGI. V was pared by 8 bases and J by 5 bases, with 16 bases between. CDR3 sequence: CASGLAALHNEQFF. The CDR3 bases are TGTGCCAGCGGGTTAGCGGCCCTTCACAATGAGCAGTTCTTC.

The chain carries TRBV9 and TRBJ1-1; D not resolved. Trimming removed 0 bases at V and 5 bases at J, with 14 bases between. Germline CDR1 is SGDLS and CDR2 is YYNGEE. This CDR3 comprises 15 residues. The CDR3, as DNA: TGTGCCAGCAGCGTAGACCCTTTATCCGGGACTGAAGCTTTCTTT. As protein: CASSVDPLSGTEAFF.

This chain links TRBV7-2 with TRBJ1-4; D gene uncertain. Deletions cut 3 bases from V and 7 bases from J, with 9 bases between. The CDR3 is 13 residues long. The germline CDR1 and CDR2 sequences are SGHTA and FQGNSA. The CDR3 reads CASSLDWAEKLFF. In DNA, the CDR3 is TGTGCCAGCAGCTTGGATTGGGCTGAAAAACTGTTTTTT.

The V gene is TRBV5-4, the J gene TRBJ2-6; D gene unclear. The V end was cut by 1 base, the J end by 0 bases, with 8 bases between. Germline V gene lookup returns CDR1 SGHNT and CDR2 YYREEE (reference sequence). CDR3 length: 16 amino acids. Written as DNA, the CDR3 is TGTGCCAGCAGCTTGCTAAGTTCCTCTGGGGCCAACGTCCTGACTTTC. This gives the protein CASSLLSSSGANVLTF.

The rearrangement uses TRBV12-5 and TRBJ2-7; tentative D call: TRBD2 (6 bases). The CDR3 consists of 13 residues. V was trimmed by 5 bases and J by 3 bases, leaving 11 bases between them. CDR1 LGHNT and CDR2 FRNRAP come from the germline V gene. DNA for the CDR3: TGTGCTAGTGGTAGGGGTAGCGGCTACGAGCAGTACTTC. Protein: CASGRGSGYEQYF. Based on the CDR3 plus reference TRBV12-5 and TRBJ2-7, the full variable domain is DARVTQTPRHKVTEMGQEVTMRCQPILGHNTVFWYRQTMMQGLELLAYFRNRAPLDDSGMPKDRFSAEMPDATLATLKIQPSEPRDSAVYFCASGRGSGYEQYFGPGTRLTVT.

This sequence joins TRBV18 and TRBJ1-1, with 9 bases aligning to TRBD1. The CDR3 extends over 13 amino acids. J gave up 1 base and V 8 bases, and 2 bases lay outside the gene matches. The germline V gene has CDR1 KGHSH and CDR2 LQKENI. The chain's CDR3 is CASDRGTNTEAFF. CDR3 nucleotides: TGTGCCAGCGACAGGGGGACGAACACTGAAGCTTTCTTT.

CDR3 sequence: CSASPQSLGEKLFF. CDR3 sequence (DNA): TGCAGTGCTAGTCCACAGTCCCTGGGGGAAAAACTGTTTTTT. The chain recombines TRBV20-1 with TRBJ1-4; D remains unclear. CDR1 and CDR2 (germline): DFQATT, SNEGSKA (reference sequence). With 3 bases removed from V and 8 bases from J, the gap between germline ends came to 16 bases. The CDR3 is 14 residues long.

The chain has TRBV2 and TRBJ2-7; no reliable D call. Germline V CDR1 and CDR2: SNHLY, FYNNEI. Deletions cut 8 bases from V and 1 base from J, with 9 bases between. The CDR3 length is 12 residues. The CDR3 DNA reads TGTGCCAGCCGAAGGGTATCCTACGAGCAGTACTTC. Its translation is CASRRVSYEQYF.

The chain has TRBV3-1 (or the pseudogene TRBV3-2) and TRBJ1-2; D call uncertain. The V gene lost 6 bases and the J gene lost 2 bases, with 10 bases spanning the gap. The CDR3 sequence is 13 residues long. The germline gives CDR1 LGHDT, CDR2 YNNKEL (reference sequence). The DNA of the CDR3 is TGTGCCAGCAGTCCTTTCCGGAACTATGGCTACACCTTC. This codes for CASSPFRNYGYTF.

This chain connects TRBV5-4 to TRBJ1-1; no definite D call. V was pared by 4 bases and J by 4 bases, with 14 bases between. Germline CDR1 is SGHNT and CDR2 is YYREEE (reference sequence). This CDR3 comprises 14 residues. DNA for the CDR3: TGTGCCAGCAGCCCCTCGTCCGGGCCCACTGAAGCTTTCTTT. This translates into CASSPSSGPTEAFF.

The chain links TRBV12-5 to TRBJ2-1, with TRBD2 identical over 9 bases. The CDR3 runs to 19 residues. The J segment lost 3 bases and the V segment lost 6 bases, leaving 18 bases of the junction unmatched. Germline CDR1 is LGHNT and CDR2 is FRNRAP. CDR3: CASGPPREVAGAVYNEQFF. DNA of the CDR3: TGTGCTAGTGGCCCACCCAGGGAAGTAGCGGGAGCGGTCTACAATGAGCAGTTCTTC.

The chain recombines TRBV10-1 with TRBJ1-3; a weak D match, TRBD1 (5 bases). V lost 4 bases to trimming and J lost 0 bases, with 10 bases between them. The CDR3 is made up of 15 amino acids. Germline values: CDR1 WNHNN, CDR2 SYGVQD (reference sequence). CDR3 DNA: TGCGCCAGCAGTGGACCGGGGGTCTCTGGAAACACCATATATTTT. Protein product: CASSGPGVSGNTIYF.

This clone came up once. V usage is TRBV4-3 and J usage is TRBJ2-7; 8 bases match TRBD2. V shed 1 base and J 4 bases; nucleotides not matched to a gene: 6. The CDR3 runs 15 residues. Looked up from germline, CDR1 is LGHNA and CDR2 is YSLEER. CDR3 amino acids: CASSQAPGGGYEQYF. The CDR3 DNA is TGCGCCAGCAGCCAAGCCCCCGGGGGGGGGTACGAGCAGTACTTC.

The V call is TRBV23-1, the J call TRBJ2-7; D unresolved. TRBV23-1 is an ORF for which the function is uncertain. This CDR3 has 15 amino acids. The V and J ends lost 6 bases and 0 bases respectively, with 15 bases between them. CDR3 coding DNA: TGCGCCAGCAGATTGGGGTTAGAGCCCTCCTACGAGCAGTACTTC. Residues: CASRLGLEPSYEQYF.

Here the CDR3 reads CASSPRQGTNYGYTF. The CDR3, as DNA: TGTGCCAGCAGCCCCAGACAGGGAACTAACTATGGCTACACCTTC. The V and J genes are TRBV3-1 (or the pseudogene TRBV3-2) and TRBJ1-2, with TRBD1 identical over 7 bases. J was trimmed by 0 bases and V by 4 bases; bases with no gene match: 5. This CDR3 contains 15 residues. Germline V gene sequence: CDR1 LGHDT, CDR2 YNNKEL (reference sequence).

The chain links TRBV12-2 to TRBJ2-7; TRBD1 reflects the table's D call only, with no check against the DNA. TRBV12-2 is annotated as a pseudogene. The CDR3 is 13 amino acids. The DNA of the CDR3 is TGTGCAAGCCCCCGGACAGAGTACGTCGAGCAGTACTTC. It specifies CASPRTEYVEQYF.

This chain links TRBV5-6 with TRBJ2-6; unclear D gene. V lost 5 bases and J lost 0, with 12 bases in between. CDR1 is SGHDT and CDR2 is YYEEEE in the germline V gene. The CDR3 runs 16 residues. The CDR3 reads CASRAGWSSGANVLTF. The CDR3 DNA sequence: TGTGCCAGCAGGGCCGGGTGGTCCTCTGGGGCCAACGTCCTGACTTTC.